Detailed here is one T cell receptor beta chain. There are 16 residues in the CDR3. Per germline, CDR1 SEHNR and CDR2 FQNEAQ (reference sequence). Trimming removed 1 base from V and 4 bases from J, with 16 bases in between. This entry belongs to a study of cytomegalovirus exposure and HLA in healthy donors. 13 Jbeta primers and 60 Vbeta primers were used for the PCR. Method: immunoSEQ multiplex PCR; TCRdb's copy keeps in-frame clones and lacks some. The sample contains 150,000 to 200,000 clones, more than 75% of which appear only once. The sequence was collected from a woman aged 18-29 years in good health and CMV-seronegative. The chain combines TRBV7-9 with TRBJ1-2, with a possible D match to TRBD1 (6 bases). The specimen was PBMCs. The CDR3 DNA reads TGTGCCAGCAGCTTAGTACCCGTGGGACAATCCTATGGCTACACCTTC. Residues: CASSLVPVGQSYGYTF.